Below are 30 T cell receptor beta chains sequenced from a single sample in a study of blood T cells in healthy people across ages. The authors ran a second PCR of about 6 to 11 cycles using a sample-barcoded 5' primer and a J-beta primer mix. MiXCR, run by TCRdb on the 5' RACE reads, gives a single entry per CDR3 protein. Among roughly 1.5 million distinct CDR3 sequences, approximately 42% were seen once, and the ten largest hold around 4%. The specimen was blood. Receptor source: a woman under 30 in good health.

The CDR3 protein is CASSARVERNEAFF. The CDR3 DNA reads TGTGCCAGCAGCGCAAGGGTAGAGAGAAATGAAGCTTTCTTT. This chain links TRBV9 with TRBJ1-1; D is unresolved. CDR1 is SGDLS and CDR2 is YYNGEE in the germline V gene. The CDR3 loop spans 14 amino acids. The germline V and J ends were trimmed by 3 bases and 7 bases, with 16 bases remaining between them.

CDR3 coding DNA: TGTGCCAGCAGTGTTCTACAGGGGGATGAAGCTTTCTTT. This translates into CASSVLQGDEAFF. The rearrangement links TRBV12-3 or TRBV12-4 to TRBJ1-1; 8 bases line up with TRBD1. The CDR3 runs to 13 residues. The junction had 6 bases not matched to a gene; V was cut back by 5 bases and J by 7 bases.

Of note for this clonotype: One end of the junction varies from germline; a read error may be responsible. The chain employs TRBV20-1 and TRBJ2-5; D perhaps matches TRBD1 (6 bases). Gene TRBJ2-7 matches the end of the DNA better, so the J call may be wrong. Per germline, CDR1 DFQATT and CDR2 SNEGSKA (reference sequence). This CDR3 contains 13 residues. In nucleotides, the CDR3 is TGCGGTGCTAGACCAGGGGTGAACGACGAGCAGTACTTC. As protein: CGARPGVNDEQYF.

This chain links TRBV7-9 with TRBJ1-1; perhaps TRBD1 as D (5 bases). Per germline, CDR1 SEHNR and CDR2 FQNEAQ (reference sequence). The CDR3 is 11 amino acids. The V end was cut by 5 bases, the J end by 6 bases, with 7 bases between. CDR3 region: CASSKTAEAFF. CDR3 bases: TGTGCCAGCAGCAAGACAGCTGAAGCTTTCTTT.

Only a few counts were recorded for this clonotype. The V call is TRBV20-1, the J call TRBJ2-7; tentative D call: TRBD2 (5 bases). CDR3 length equals 15 residues. Germline V gene sequence: CDR1 DFQATT, CDR2 SNEGSKA (reference sequence). Trimming left V 3 bases short and J 0 bases short, with 15 bases between. This CDR3 is CSASDPHGVSYEQYF. CDR3 sequence (DNA): TGCAGTGCTAGCGACCCGCACGGGGTCTCCTACGAGCAGTACTTC.

This sequence joins TRBV5-1 and TRBJ1-1; D call uncertain. The length of the CDR3 is 14 residues. CDR1 is SGHRS, CDR2 YFSETQ, per germline. V was cut by 4 bases and J by 3 bases, with 13 bases left in between. CDR3: CASSPGFPDTEAFF. The CDR3 nucleotides read TGCGCCAGCAGCCCAGGATTCCCGGACACTGAAGCTTTCTTT.

The chain couples TRBV7-3 to TRBJ1-4; unclear D gene. V was clipped by 6 bases and J by 0 bases, with 11 bases between them. The germline CDR1 and CDR2 sequences are SGHTA and FQGTGA. The CDR3 consists of 15 residues. The CDR3 loop is CASRRKRATNEKLFF. The CDR3 DNA sequence: TGTGCCAGCAGGCGAAAGAGGGCAACTAATGAAAAACTGTTTTTT.

The CDR3 bases are TGTGCCAGCAGTGACTCTGGGGGGGTGACACTCGACGGCTACACCTTC. Its protein product is CASSDSGGVTLDGYTF. The chain has TRBV6-4 and TRBJ1-2, with D perhaps TRBD1 (5 bases). Germline lookup yields CDR1 MRHNA and CDR2 SNTAGT. V lost 0 bases and J lost 8, with 19 bases in between. The CDR3 has 16 amino acids.

This chain joins TRBV29-1 and TRBJ2-3; 11 bases align to TRBD1. CDR1 is SQVTM and CDR2 is ANQGSEA in the germline V gene. The CDR3 length is 14 residues. After removal of 4 bases from V and 6 bases from J, the junction contained 6 bases not matched to a gene. The CDR3 region has the DNA TGCAGCGTTGCTAGGACAGGGGGCGATGATACGCAGTATTTT. Translation: CSVARTGGDDTQYF.

The V gene is TRBV7-2, the J gene TRBJ2-1; TRBD2 might be the D (5 bases). Trimming took 3 bases from V and 9 from J, leaving 15 bases between them. Germline V gene sequence: CDR1 SGHTA, CDR2 FQGNSA. The CDR3 length is 14 residues. The CDR3 spells CASSLCRQEGEQFF. Written as DNA, the CDR3 is TGTGCCAGCAGCTTGTGTCGGCAAGAGGGTGAGCAGTTCTTC.

This clonotype was counted ten times or more. The gene calls are TRBV20-1 and TRBJ1-2; D remains ambiguous. The germline CDR1 and CDR2 sequences are DFQATT and SNEGSKA (reference sequence). The CDR3 length is 11 residues. Trimming took 6 bases from V and 10 from J, leaving 15 bases between them. The CDR3 loop reads CSAFLVQTYTF. The CDR3 bases are TGCAGTGCCTTTTTGGTACAGACCTACACCTTC.

With respect to this clonotype: The junction departs from germline at one end; a sequencing error may be responsible. The chain employs TRBV20-1 and TRBJ1-5; TRBD1 matches 10 bases. This CDR3 is built from 14 residues. Germline values: CDR1 DFQATT, CDR2 SNEGSKA (reference sequence). The CDR3 region is CSARGQGENQPQHF. CDR3 sequence (DNA): TGCAGTGCAAGAGGACAGGGGGAGAATCAGCCCCAGCATTTT.

This chain joins TRBV6-1 and TRBJ1-2; 7 nucleotides line up with TRBD1. Trimming took 0 bases from V and 2 from J; bases not matched to a gene: 6. The germline V gene encodes CDR1 MNHNS and CDR2 SASEGT. CDR3 size: 16 residues. The DNA for the CDR3 is TGTGCCAGCAGTGAAGCCCCCGCGACAGGGAACTATGGCTACACCTTC. It translates to CASSEAPATGNYGYTF.

Regarding this clonotype: A junction end diverges from the germline sequence, so it may reflect a read error. V is TRBV7-2 and J is TRBJ2-1, with TRBD2 matching 9 bases. The germline gives CDR1 SGHTA, CDR2 FQGNSA. The CDR3 sequence is 15 residues long. The CDR3 spells CDSTKTSGSYNEQFF. The CDR3 DNA sequence: TGTGACAGCACCAAGACTAGCGGCTCCTACAATGAGCAGTTCTTC.

Many counts were recorded for this clonotype. This chain connects TRBV5-6 to TRBJ2-4, with D tentatively TRBD2 (5 bases). The V gene lost 1 base and the J gene lost 0 bases, with 11 bases spanning the gap. Germline lookup yields CDR1 SGHDT and CDR2 YYEEEE. This CDR3 has 16 residues. The CDR3 protein is CASSLTGTLAKNIQYF. The CDR3 bases are TGTGCCAGCAGCTTGACGGGAACCTTAGCCAAAAACATTCAGTACTTC.

The table lists this clonotype with a few counts. The chain recombines TRBV20-1 with TRBJ2-7, with D perhaps matching TRBD1 (6 bases). V was pared by 3 bases and J by 4 bases, with 22 bases between. The V gene's germline CDR1 is DFQATT and CDR2 SNEGSKA (reference sequence). The CDR3 consists of 16 residues. Written as DNA, the CDR3 is TGCAGTGCTAGTGATACCCGGGACACAAAGACGTACGAGCAGTACTTC. It codes for CSASDTRDTKTYEQYF.

The genes are TRBV4-3 and TRBJ2-7, with 9 bases identical to TRBD2. The trim removed 1 base at V and 3 bases at J, leaving 7 bases unmatched. Germline V lookup: CDR1 LGHNA, CDR2 YSLEER. The CDR3 sequence is 16 residues long. CDR3 region: CASSQVGLAGNYEQYF. Here the CDR3 DNA reads TGCGCCAGCAGCCAAGTTGGTCTAGCGGGGAACTACGAGCAGTACTTC.

This chain connects TRBV12-3 or TRBV12-4 to TRBJ2-3, with 12 bases matching TRBD2. V shed 3 bases, J shed 6 bases, and the junction held 22 bases outside the gene matches. The CDR3 length is 21 residues. The CDR3 spells CASSFPSGRASSGNALDTQYF. Written as DNA, the CDR3 is TGTGCCAGCAGTTTCCCTAGCGGGAGGGCCTCCAGTGGTAACGCACTTGATACGCAGTATTTT.

The CDR3 nucleotides read TGTGCCAGCAGTCCCTCAGACGGACTCGGGGAGCTGTTTTTT. Protein sequence: CASSPSDGLGELFF. The V call is TRBV6-5, the J call TRBJ2-2, with D tentatively TRBD2 (5 bases). CDR1 MNHEY and CDR2 SVGAGI come from the germline V gene. Trimming took off 5 bases at V and 7 bases at J, with 14 bases between the two ends. The CDR3 covers 14 residues.

This clonotype has just one count. The V call is TRBV6-5, the J call TRBJ2-7; TRBD1 is a possible D gene (6 bases). The length of the CDR3 is 12 residues. Germline V gene sequence: CDR1 MNHEY, CDR2 SVGAGI. Between the trimmed V and J ends, which lost 6 bases and 5 bases, there was a span of 11 bases. CDR3 sequence reads: CASSRGGHEQYF. CDR3 bases: TGTGCCAGCAGCAGGGGTGGGCACGAGCAGTACTTC.

This clonotype was picked up many times. Here the CDR3 reads CASSETRGGFNEQFF. CDR3 DNA: TGTGCCAGCAGCGAAACTCGCGGGGGGTTTAATGAGCAGTTCTTC. The chain recombines TRBV9 with TRBJ2-1; the match to TRBD2 covers 8 bases. The germline V gene encodes CDR1 SGDLS and CDR2 YYNGEE. There are 15 residues in the CDR3. V lost 3 bases to trimming and J lost 7 bases; unmatched junction nucleotides: 9.

This clonotype was observed at least ten times. The junction does not match germline at one end; this may be a read error. The V and J genes are TRBV12-3 or TRBV12-4 and TRBJ2-7; D gene ambiguous. CDR3 length: 13 residues. CDR3 sequence reads: CASSLGSNYEQYF. The CDR3 region has the DNA TGCGCCAGCAGCTTGGGGTCCAACTACGAGCAGTACTTC.

The table lists this clonotype with a few counts. As DNA, the CDR3 is TGCGCCAGCAGCTGGGAAGCATACAATGAGCAGTTCTTC. Its translation is CASSWEAYNEQFF. The chain carries TRBV5-1 and TRBJ2-1; no clear D. CDR1 and CDR2 (germline): SGHRS, YFSETQ. This CDR3 has 13 amino acids. Trimming stripped 3 bases from V and 4 bases from J, with 8 bases between.

The chain combines TRBV28 with TRBJ2-7, with D hard to call. This CDR3 comprises 14 residues. Per germline, CDR1 MDHEN and CDR2 SYDVKM. V shed 4 bases and J shed 0 bases, with 10 bases lying between them. In DNA form, the CDR3 reads TGTGCCAGCAGTTACCCACTGGGCTCCTACGAGCAGTACTTC. Translated: CASSYPLGSYEQYF.

A few counts support this clonotype. The chain uses TRBV7-9 and TRBJ2-3; unclear D gene. The length of the CDR3 is 14 residues. V was cut by 3 bases and J by 2 bases, with 9 bases left in between. Germline V gene lookup returns CDR1 SEHNR and CDR2 FQNEAQ (reference sequence). Here the CDR3 reads CASSLLDATDTQYF. In nucleotides, the CDR3 is TGTGCCAGCAGCTTGCTGGACGCCACAGATACGCAGTATTTT.

This clonotype occurred a few times. The rearrangement links TRBV20-1 to TRBJ1-2, with a tentative D call TRBD1 (6 bases). The CDR3 consists of 11 residues. Trimming shortened V by 1 base and J by 9 bases, and 9 bases separated the two germline ends. Per germline, CDR1 DFQATT and CDR2 SNEGSKA (reference sequence). CDR3 region: CSARVTGSYTF. DNA of the CDR3: TGCAGTGCTAGAGTAACAGGGAGCTACACCTTC.

The CDR3 DNA reads as TGCGCCAGCAGCCGGGTAGAGAGCAATGAGCAGTACTTC. It codes for CASSRVESNEQYF. V is TRBV5-1 and J is TRBJ2-7; D unclear. Germline CDR1 reads SGHRS; CDR2 reads YFSETQ. Trimming took 4 bases from V and 7 from J, leaving 15 bases between them. The CDR3 runs to 13 residues.

CDR3 loop: CASRSDRLGELFF. Written as DNA, the CDR3 is TGTGCCAGCAGATCAGACAGGCTCGGGGAGCTGTTTTTT. The chain recombines TRBV12-3 or TRBV12-4 with TRBJ2-2; D is possibly TRBD1 (6 bases). The CDR3 spans 13 residues. Between the trimmed V and J ends, which lost 6 bases and 7 bases, there was a span of 12 bases.

The rearrangement joins TRBV9 to TRBJ2-1, with 10 bases lining up with TRBD2. V dropped 4 bases and J dropped 4; count of bases not matched to a gene: 5. From germline, CDR1 is SGDLS and CDR2 YYNGEE. This CDR3 region has 15 residues. CDR3 loop: CASSRPGLAYNEQFF. The CDR3 region has the DNA TGTGCCAGCAGCCGGCCGGGACTAGCGTACAATGAGCAGTTCTTC.

This clonotype appeared a few times. This sequence joins TRBV6-2 or TRBV6-3 and TRBJ2-3, with D hard to call. This CDR3 contains 16 residues. The V end lost 6 bases, the J end lost 0 bases, and 16 bases lay between the germline ends. From germline, CDR1 is MNHEY and CDR2 SVGEGT. The CDR3: CASRHDLKKSTDTQYF. DNA of the CDR3: TGTGCCAGCAGGCACGACCTAAAGAAAAGCACAGATACGCAGTATTTT.